These T cell receptor beta chains were read from a single sample in a study of T cell changes during pregnancy in multiple sclerosis. Profiling relied on immunoSEQ multiplex PCR, and the TCRdb table lists in-frame clones only, not all of them. The sample yields fewer than 110,000 clones, approximately 90% seen once. The sample in question was peripheral blood, obtained after pregnancy. Receptor source: a female donor with multiple sclerosis, enrolled in a pregnancy study. CDR3s include the opening cysteine and the closing phenylalanine or tryptophan. Fields, in order: J gene, clone size, D gene, V gene, CDR3 DNA, CDR3 protein. A D gene is named only where the DNA matches it firmly. Some rows mark clone size as missing; the rest say once, few, many or name a class of expanded clone.

TRBJ1-5 | - | TRBD1 | TRBV27 | TGTGCCAGCAGTGGGGGGACCAGGGGGCATCAGCCCCAGCATTTT | CASSGGTRGHQPQHF
TRBJ2-7 | once | - | TRBV29-1 | TGCAGCGTTGAAGGGCCAATTACCTACGAGCAGTACTTC | CSVEGPITYEQYF
TRBJ2-7 | - | TRBD1 | TRBV5-4 | TGTGCCAGCAGCTCAACAGGGGAAGGCTCCTACGAGCAGTACTTC | CASSSTGEGSYEQYF
TRBJ1-2 | - | - | TRBV7-2 | TGTGCCAGCAGCCCCGAGCAGGGTGTCTATGGCTACACCTTC | CASSPEQGVYGYTF
TRBJ1-1 | - | - | TRBV10-3 | TGTGCCATCAGTGAGAGACCTGGGAGTTCAGCTTTCTTT | CAISERPGSSAFF
TRBJ2-1 | - | - | TRBV30 | TGTGCCTGGAGGGTTACCAGGGGAAAAAGGGAGCTCGATGAGCAGTTCTTC | CAWRVTRGKRELDEQFF
TRBJ2-6 | - | - | TRBV2 | TGTGCCGTCCGAGACAGTCAGGCCTCTGGGGCCAACGTCCTGACTTTC | CAVRDSQASGANVLTF
TRBJ1-2 | once | - | TRBV4-3 | TGCGCCAGCAGCCAAGTCGGACCTCGGGGTGGCTACACCTTC | CASSQVGPRGGYTF
TRBJ1-1 | - | - | TRBV18 | TGTGCCAGCTCACCAGGGTTGTCGGGAGGTCACACTGAAGCTTTCTTT | CASSPGLSGGHTEAFF
TRBJ2-7 | - | TRBD2 | TRBV5-8 | TGTGCCAGCAGCCGGACTAGCGGGAGCTACGAGCAGTACTTC | CASSRTSGSYEQYF
TRBJ2-7 | - | - | TRBV19 | TGTGCTGCAGGGGGGACCTACGAGCAGTACTTC | CAAGGTYEQYF
TRBJ1-3 | once | TRBD1 | TRBV18 | TGTGCCAGCTCACCACCGGGACAGGGAAAAAACACCATATATTTT | CASSPPGQGKNTIYF
TRBJ2-7 | - | TRBD1 | TRBV28 | TGTGCCAGCATCTCACAGGGGGGATCCTACGAGCAGTACTTC | CASISQGGSYEQYF
TRBJ1-2 | - | TRBD1 | TRBV27 | TGTGCCAGCAGTCCCCGGACAGGGGGTATCTATGGCTACACCTTC | CASSPRTGGIYGYTF
TRBJ1-1 | - | - | TRBV4-2 | TGTGCCAGCAGCCCTCAGGTGACAGTCGTGAACACTGAAGCTTTCTTT | CASSPQVTVVNTEAFF
TRBJ1-1 | - | - | TRBV5-1 | TGCGCCAGCAGTGTCGGGGGGGGCATGAACACTGAAGCTTTCTTT | CASSVGGGMNTEAFF
TRBJ1-1 | - | - | TRBV7-2 | TGTGCCAGCAGCCCGAGACGACAGGCGAACACTGAAGCTTTCTTT | CASSPRRQANTEAFF
TRBJ2-7 | - | - | TRBV2 | TGTGCCAGCAGGCTAAGCGGAGCCTACGAGCAGTACTTC | CASRLSGAYEQYF
TRBJ2-7 | - | - | TRBV7-6 | TGTGCCAGCAGCCAGGGAGGGTGGACAGGGTTCGCCTACGAGCAGTACTTC | CASSQGGWTGFAYEQYF
TRBJ1-2 | - | TRBD1 | TRBV19 | TGTGCCAGTAGTATCCCGGGACAGATTTATGGCTACACCTTC | CASSIPGQIYGYTF
TRBJ2-1 | once | TRBD2 | TRBV5-1 | TGCGCCAGCAGCCCTGGGACTAGCGGGAGCTCCTACAATGAGCAGTTCTTC | CASSPGTSGSSYNEQFF
TRBJ2-6 | once | TRBD1 | TRBV2 | TGTGCCAGCACCGCGGACAGGGCGTCTGGGGCCAACGTCCTGACTTTC | CASTADRASGANVLTF
TRBJ2-6 | - | TRBD2 | TRBV19 | TGTGCCAGTAGTATGGGCGACGCGGGGGTATCTGGGGCCAACGTCCTGACTTTC | CASSMGDAGVSGANVLTF
TRBJ2-1 | - | TRBD2 | TRBV2 | TGTGCCAGCGGCCTCGGGAGGGGCTCCAATGAGCAGTTCTTC | CASGLGRGSNEQFF
TRBJ2-1 | - | - | TRBV28 | TGTGCCAGCAATGGAGGACAGCGCAATGAGCAGTTCTTC | CASNGGQRNEQFF
TRBJ1-3 | - | - | TRBV9 | TGTGCCAGCAGCCCTACTCCCCTCCTCTTCGGTTCTGGAAACACCATATATTTT | CASSPTPLLFGSGNTIYF
TRBJ1-4 | - | - | TRBV4-3 | TGCGCCAGCAGCCAAGGACTTCAGAGGGAAAAACTGTTTTTT | CASSQGLQREKLFF
TRBJ2-3 | - | TRBD1 | TRBV5-1 | TGCGCCAGTCGAACAGGGGGCCGGAGCACAGATACGCAGTATTTT | CASRTGGRSTDTQYF
TRBJ2-7 | once | - | TRBV6-5 | TGTGCCAGCAGTTCGCTAGCGTATTCCTACGAGCAGTACTTC | CASSSLAYSYEQYF
TRBJ2-2 | - | TRBD1 | TRBV27 | TGTGCCAGCAGTCACGTACAGGGGGCGGGAAACACCGGGGAGCTGTTTTTT | CASSHVQGAGNTGELFF
TRBJ1-2 | once | - | TRBV4-1 | TGCGCCAGCAGCCCGATACTGACAGCCGCTAACTATGGCTACACCTTC | CASSPILTAANYGYTF
TRBJ2-5 | - | - | TRBV27 | TGTGCCAGCAGAACCGAGGAGACCCAGTACTTC | CASRTEETQYF
TRBJ1-2 | - | - | TRBV2 | TGTGCCAGCAGTGTCCCCCCCGTTGACTATGGCTACACCTTC | CASSVPPVDYGYTF
TRBJ1-1 | - | - | TRBV28 | TGTGCCAGCAGGCACCTTAGAGGCACTGAAGCTTTCTTT | CASRHLRGTEAFF
TRBJ1-1 | - | - | TRBV25-1 | TGTGCCAGCAGCCGCGGCGCAGCAGAAGCTTTCTTT | CASSRGAAEAFF
TRBJ2-3 | few | - | TRBV7-9 | TGTGCCAGCAGCCCCATGGCCACAGATACGCAGTATTTT | CASSPMATDTQYF
TRBJ1-1 | - | - | TRBV7-2 | TGTGCCAGCAGCCTGTTCGGGGGGGCTCTGAACACTGAAGCTTTCTTT | CASSLFGGALNTEAFF
TRBJ1-6 | - | - | TRBV4-3 | TGCGCCAGCAGCCAAGTTATGGGCAATTCACCCCTCCACTTT | CASSQVMGNSPLHF
TRBJ1-6 | - | TRBD1 | TRBV4-1 | TGCGCCAGCAGCCCGCCGACAGGGACCAATTCACCCCTCCACTTT | CASSPPTGTNSPLHF
TRBJ2-7 | once | - | TRBV11-2 | TGTGCCAGCAGCTACCGGGGGTTCTACGAGCAGTACTTC | CASSYRGFYEQYF
TRBJ2-3 | - | - | TRBV7-9 | TGTGCCAGCAGCTTTGGGCAGTTTGGGACAGATACGCAGTATTTT | CASSFGQFGTDTQYF
TRBJ1-4 | - | TRBD1 | TRBV7-8 | TGTGCCAGCAGCTTAGCATGGGGGGACAGTAGTAATGAAAAACTGTTTTTT | CASSLAWGDSSNEKLFF
TRBJ2-1 | few | TRBD1 | TRBV4-3 | TGCGCCAGCAGCCAAGGGACAGGGGGCTACAATGAGCAGTTCTTC | CASSQGTGGYNEQFF
TRBJ2-2 | - | - | TRBV7-3 | TGTGCCAGCAGCCTAGGACAGCCCGGAGACACCGGGGAGCTGTTTTTT | CASSLGQPGDTGELFF
TRBJ2-7 | - | - | TRBV10-2 | TGCGCCAGCCCGGGCGAGGGCTACGAGCAGTACTTC | CASPGEGYEQYF
TRBJ2-7 | - | - | TRBV14 | TGTGCCAGCAGTTCCTCCGCCTACGAGCAGTACTTC | CASSSSAYEQYF
TRBJ1-5 | - | - | TRBV5-1 | TGCGCCAGCAGCTTTGGGGGGTCACCCAATCAGCCCCAGCATTTT | CASSFGGSPNQPQHF
TRBJ2-1 | once | - | TRBV7-8 | TGTGCCAGCAGTACGAGATACAATGAGCAGTTCTTC | CASSTRYNEQFF
TRBJ2-1 | - | TRBD2 | TRBV6-5 | TGTGCCAGCAGTTACTCAGGCGGGGGGGGATTCAATGAGCAGTTCTTC | CASSYSGGGGFNEQFF
TRBJ1-5 | - | TRBD1 | TRBV2 | TGTGCCAGCAGTGGGACGATCGGGACAGGGAGCCAGCCCCAGCATTTT | CASSGTIGTGSQPQHF
TRBJ2-1 | - | TRBD1 | TRBV19 | TGTGCCAGTAATCTTAACAGGGGGCAACACAATGAGCAGTTCTTC | CASNLNRGQHNEQFF
TRBJ2-1 | - | TRBD1 | TRBV29-1 | TGCAGCGTTGAAGGCAACAGGGGGCGTTCCTACAATGAGCAGTTCTTC | CSVEGNRGRSYNEQFF
TRBJ2-3 | - | - | TRBV5-1 | TGCGCCAGCAGCTTGTTGGCAGGGGAAGATACGCAGTATTTT | CASSLLAGEDTQYF
TRBJ1-2 | once | - | TRBV30 | TGTGCCTGGAGTGTAATGATTGGCGGCTACACCTTC | CAWSVMIGGYTF
TRBJ1-1 | - | - | TRBV5-1 | TGCGCCAGCAGCCCGGTCGGGATGAACACTGAAGCTTTCTTT | CASSPVGMNTEAFF
TRBJ2-1 | - | TRBD1 | TRBV18 | TGTGCCAGCTCACCTACGACAGGGGAAATCGTCTTC | CASSPTTGEIVF
TRBJ1-3 | - | - | TRBV4-1 | TGCGCCAGCAGCCAAGGGAGGGCAGGGCCATCTGGAAACACCATATATTTT | CASSQGRAGPSGNTIYF